A single sample is the source of the 10 T cell receptor beta chains below, sequenced in a study of shared clonotypes between healthy human individuals. The repertoire was sequenced with immunoSEQ multiplex PCR; TCRdb's copy has only in-frame clones and lacks some. Of 2 million or so clones in the sample, 85% to 95% are singletons; the top ten hold under 0.15%. Sample: naive CD4+ T cells sorted from blood. Subset meaning: CD45RA+ positively selected. These receptors came from a man aged 18 to 29 in good health.

The chain employs TRBV10-1 and TRBJ2-2; a weak D match, TRBD1 (5 bases). CDR1 and CDR2 (germline): WNHNN, SYGVQD (reference sequence). The CDR3 totals 14 residues. V lost 8 bases to trimming and J lost 0 bases, with 10 bases between them. The CDR3 region has the DNA TGCGCCAGCGCCTCACAGGCGAACACCGGGGAGCTGTTTTTT. Translated: CASASQANTGELFF.

As to this clone: The identical CDR3 is also encoded by other nucleotide sequences in the sample. The chain has TRBV5-1 and TRBJ2-5; D is unresolved. CDR1 and CDR2 from the germline V gene are SGHRS and YFSETQ. The CDR3 has 13 residues. V was cut by 0 bases and J by 2 bases, with 5 bases left in between. CDR3 DNA: TGCGCCAGCAGCTTGGGGCTTCAAGAGACCCAGTACTTC. The encoded protein is CASSLGLQETQYF.

DNA for the CDR3: TGTGCCAGCATTATAGACAGGGGGCGTGACGAGCAGTACTTC. It encodes CASIIDRGRDEQYF. The rearrangement joins TRBV28 to TRBJ2-7, with TRBD1 identical over 10 bases. CDR3 length equals 14 residues. CDR1 is MDHEN and CDR2 is SYDVKM in the germline V gene. V dropped 7 bases and J dropped 5; count of bases not matched to a gene: 8.

The chain is built from TRBV4-3 and TRBJ1-1, with TRBD1 matching 8 bases. This CDR3 comprises 15 residues. V shed 0 bases, J shed 4 bases, and the junction held 4 bases outside the gene matches. Germline lookup yields CDR1 LGHNA and CDR2 YSLEER. The CDR3 DNA reads as TGCGCCAGCAGCCAAGAACCGACAGGGGCCACTGAAGCTTTCTTT. It translates to CASSQEPTGATEAFF.

The chain combines TRBV6-1 with TRBJ2-3; the D gene is possibly TRBD2 (6 bases). Germline CDR1 reads MNHNS; CDR2 reads SASEGT. With 3 bases removed from V and 2 bases from J, the gap between germline ends came to 18 bases. CDR3 size: 17 residues. This CDR3 reads CASSDLGVRRDTDTQYF. CDR3 coding DNA: TGTGCCAGCAGTGATCTGGGGGTCAGGCGGGACACAGATACGCAGTATTTT.

The chain couples TRBV4-1 to TRBJ1-5; the D is unclear. The CDR3 totals 14 residues. The ends were cut back, 0 bases at V and 10 bases at J, with 13 bases in the middle. Germline CDR1 and CDR2: MGHRA and YSYEKL. CDR3 sequence reads: CASSQDANIEPQHF. The CDR3 region has the DNA TGCGCCAGCAGCCAAGATGCCAACATTGAACCCCAGCATTTT.

As regards this clone: Relative to the germline gene, one junction end is altered; a read error may explain this. The V and J genes are TRBV6-5 and TRBJ1-6; D is unclear. Germline lookup yields CDR1 MNHEY and CDR2 SVGAGI. This CDR3 spans 13 amino acids. As DNA, the CDR3 is TGTGCCAGCAGTTACAGGTATAATTCGCCCCTCCACTTT. Its translation: CASSYRYNSPLHF.

The chain joins TRBV25-1 to TRBJ2-2; D perhaps matches TRBD2 (5 bases). This CDR3 has 12 residues. Germline values: CDR1 MGHDK, CDR2 SYGVNS. V was cut by 2 bases and J by 11 bases, with 9 bases left in between. CDR3 DNA sequence: TGTGCCAGCAGTGAAAGAGGGCCCGAGCTGTTTTTT. Translated: CASSERGPELFF.

This clone was counted once. The chain joins TRBV5-1 to TRBJ2-7; no reliable D call. V was pared by 6 bases and J by 2 bases, with 18 bases between. The CDR3 runs to 15 residues. The V gene's germline CDR1 is SGHRS and CDR2 YFSETQ. CDR3 nucleotide sequence: TGCGCCAGCAAAGACCCCCGAGACGCAGCCTACGAGCAGTACTTC. Its translation is CASKDPRDAAYEQYF.

V and J are TRBV29-1 and TRBJ2-7, with 9 bases that match TRBD1. V was clipped by 1 base and J by 2 bases; unmatched bases: 9. Germline-derived CDR1 and CDR2 are SQVTM and ANQGSEA. This CDR3 is built from 16 residues. CDR3 nucleotides: TGCAGCGTTGAAGTAGCCGGGACAGGGCGGACCTACGAGCAGTACTTC. It translates to CSVEVAGTGRTYEQYF.